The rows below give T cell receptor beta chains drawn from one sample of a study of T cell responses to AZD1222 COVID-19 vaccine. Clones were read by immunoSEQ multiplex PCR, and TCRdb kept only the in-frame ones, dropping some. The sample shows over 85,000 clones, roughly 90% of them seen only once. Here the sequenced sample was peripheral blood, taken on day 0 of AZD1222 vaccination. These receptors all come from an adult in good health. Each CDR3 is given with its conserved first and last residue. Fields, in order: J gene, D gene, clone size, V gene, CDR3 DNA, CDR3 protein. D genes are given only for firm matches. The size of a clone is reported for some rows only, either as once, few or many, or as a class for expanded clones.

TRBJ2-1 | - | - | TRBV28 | TGTGCCAGCAGTATCTACAGGAGGGAGCAGTTCTTC | CASSIYRREQFF
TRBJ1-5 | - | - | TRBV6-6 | TGTGCCAGTGGGGGCTCGAGTCAGCCCCAGCATTTT | CASGGSSQPQHF
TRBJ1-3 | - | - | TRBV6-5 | TGTGCCAGCAGTATCACCTACTCTGGAAACACCATATATTTT | CASSITYSGNTIYF
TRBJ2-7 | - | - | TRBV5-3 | TGTGCCAGAAGCTTGGTGGTAAATTCCTACGAGCAGTACTTC | CARSLVVNSYEQYF
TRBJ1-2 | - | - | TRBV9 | TGTGCCAGCAGCGTAGGAGGGATATCCAATGGCTACACCTTC | CASSVGGISNGYTF
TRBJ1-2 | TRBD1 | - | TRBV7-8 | TGTGCCAGCAGCCCCCCAGGGGGCTTCGGCTATGGCTACACCTTC | CASSPPGGFGYGYTF
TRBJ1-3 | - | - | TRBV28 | TGTGCCAGCAGTTTTTTGAGCTCTGGAAACACCATATATTTT | CASSFLSSGNTIYF
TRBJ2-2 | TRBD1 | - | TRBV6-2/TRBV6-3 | TGTGCCAGCAGTAGAGACAGGGCGGCCACCGGGGAGCTGTTTTTT | CASSRDRAATGELFF
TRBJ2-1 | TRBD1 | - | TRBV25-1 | TGTGCCAGCAGTGAGATAACAGGGGGTAGATACAATGAGCAGTTCTTC | CASSEITGGRYNEQFF
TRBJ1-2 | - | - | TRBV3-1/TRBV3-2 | TGTGCCAGCAGCCAAGTAGGGACAAGCGGCTACACCTTC | CASSQVGTSGYTF
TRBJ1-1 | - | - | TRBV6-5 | TGTGCCAGCAAAGACACTGAAGCTTTCTTT | CASKDTEAFF
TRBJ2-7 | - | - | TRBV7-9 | TGTGCCAGCAGCTCGCGGGACAGAGCCACTTGGGAGCAGTACTTC | CASSSRDRATWEQYF
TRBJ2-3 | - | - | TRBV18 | TGTGCCAGCTCACCAATTGGCTTCACAGATACGCAGTATTTT | CASSPIGFTDTQYF
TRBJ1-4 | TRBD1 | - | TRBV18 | TGTGCCAGCTCACCAGGGACAGGCAAAGAAAAACTGTTTTTT | CASSPGTGKEKLFF
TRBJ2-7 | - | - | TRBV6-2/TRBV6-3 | TGTGCCAGCAGTTACAGGGTCGCTTACGAGCAGTACTTC | CASSYRVAYEQYF
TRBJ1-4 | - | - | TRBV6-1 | TGTGCCAGCAGTGGGCTAATACAGGCAACTAATGAAAAACTGTTTTTT | CASSGLIQATNEKLFF
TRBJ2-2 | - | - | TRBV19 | TGTGCCAGTAGCCCCTCCAGGGGACACGCGAACACCGGGGAGCTGTTTTTT | CASSPSRGHANTGELFF
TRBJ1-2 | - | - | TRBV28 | TGTGCCAGCAGTTTGTTCATGTATGGCTACACCTTC | CASSLFMYGYTF
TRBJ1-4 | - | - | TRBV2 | TGTGCCAGCAGTGAACAGGGGACTAATGAAAAACTGTTTTTT | CASSEQGTNEKLFF
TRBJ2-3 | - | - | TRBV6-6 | TGTGCCAGCAGCCAAACTACCGGCACAGATACGCAGTATTTT | CASSQTTGTDTQYF
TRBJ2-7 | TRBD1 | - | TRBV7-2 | TGTGCCAGCAGCCGTGCTACCGGACAGGGAGTAGGGTACGAGCAGTACTTC | CASSRATGQGVGYEQYF
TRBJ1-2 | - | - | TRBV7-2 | TGTGCCAGCAGCTTATCTGGGGGTAACTATGGCTACACCTTC | CASSLSGGNYGYTF
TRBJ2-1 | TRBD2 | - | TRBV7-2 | TGTGCCAGCAGCTCACCCGGGACTAGCGGGAGGGCCTCCTACAATGAGCAGTTCTTC | CASSSPGTSGRASYNEQFF
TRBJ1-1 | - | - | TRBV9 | TGTGCCAGCAGCGTAGGGCCCGACTTGGGGACTGAAGCTTTCTTT | CASSVGPDLGTEAFF
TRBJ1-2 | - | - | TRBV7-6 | TGTGCCAGCAGCCTCGGGCAGGGCGGGGGCTACACCTTC | CASSLGQGGGYTF
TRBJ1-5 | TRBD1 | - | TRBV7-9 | TGTGCCAGCAGCGCCGACCGTATTACAGGGGATAGCAATCAGCCCCAGCATTTT | CASSADRITGDSNQPQHF
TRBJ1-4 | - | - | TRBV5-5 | TGTGCCAGCAGCTTGCGTGGGGCAGGGAGCGAAAAACTGTTTTTT | CASSLRGAGSEKLFF
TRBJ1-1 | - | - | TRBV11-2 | TGTGCCAGCAGCTTAGGGGGACTCACTGAAGCTTTCTTT | CASSLGGLTEAFF
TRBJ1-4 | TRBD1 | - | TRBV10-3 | TGTGCCATCAGACAGGGGGCGGTGGGTGAAAAACTGTTTTTT | CAIRQGAVGEKLFF
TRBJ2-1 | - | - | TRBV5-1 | TGCGCCAGCGCCCTGCAAAGGGGTTCGGGTAATGAGCAGTTCTTC | CASALQRGSGNEQFF
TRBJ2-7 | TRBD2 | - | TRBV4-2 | TGTGCCAGCAGCCCCAGGACTAGCGGGACCTACGAGCAGTACTTC | CASSPRTSGTYEQYF
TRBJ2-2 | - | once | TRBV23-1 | TGCGCCAGCAGTCAACCCGGGGAGCTGTTTTTT | CASSQPGELFF
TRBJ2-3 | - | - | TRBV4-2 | TGTGCCAGCAGCCATACTACAAGCACAGATACGCAGTATTTT | CASSHTTSTDTQYF
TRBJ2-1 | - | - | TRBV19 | TGTGCCAGTAGTTTGGGGGGCCCCTACAATGAGCAGTTCTTC | CASSLGGPYNEQFF
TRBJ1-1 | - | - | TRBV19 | TGTGCCAGTAGTATAGAGGCCGGGGTGGCTGAAGCTTTCTTT | CASSIEAGVAEAFF
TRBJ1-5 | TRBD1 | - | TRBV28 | TGTGCCAGCAGCCCGAGGACAGGACATCATCAGCCCCAGCATTTT | CASSPRTGHHQPQHF
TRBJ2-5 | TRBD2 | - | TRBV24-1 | TGTGCCACCAGTGATGCGGGCGGGAGGGCCCAGACCCAGTACTTC | CATSDAGGRAQTQYF
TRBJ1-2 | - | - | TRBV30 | TGTGCCTGGAGGAGGGGGTATAACTATGGCTACACCTTC | CAWRRGYNYGYTF
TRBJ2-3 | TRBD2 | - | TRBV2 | TGTGCCAGCAGTCGAAGCGGGGTCACAGATACGCAGTATTTT | CASSRSGVTDTQYF
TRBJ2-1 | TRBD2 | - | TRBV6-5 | TGTGCCAGCAGGCCATCTAGCGGGAGGGCCACGTTCTTC | CASRPSSGRATFF
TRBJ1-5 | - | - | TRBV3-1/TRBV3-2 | TGTGCCAGCAGCCAAGAACATGGCACACCCCAGCATTTT | CASSQEHGTPQHF
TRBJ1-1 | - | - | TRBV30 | TGTGCCTGGGCGGGGACGGGGCAGGCGAACACTGAAGCTTTCTTT | CAWAGTGQANTEAFF
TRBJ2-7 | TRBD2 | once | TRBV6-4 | TGTGCCAGCAGTCCTAGCGGGGGTACTCAGCAGTACTTC | CASSPSGGTQQYF
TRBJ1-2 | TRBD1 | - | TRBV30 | TGTGCCTGGACCAAAGACAGGGATGGCTACACCTTC | CAWTKDRDGYTF
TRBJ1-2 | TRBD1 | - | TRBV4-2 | TGTGCCAGCAGCCAACCGGACAGGGCTGGTGGCTACACCTTC | CASSQPDRAGGYTF
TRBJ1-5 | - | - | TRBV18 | TGTGCCAGCTCACCCGGACTAGACGGTCAGCCCCAGCATTTT | CASSPGLDGQPQHF
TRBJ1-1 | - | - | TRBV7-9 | TGTGCCAGCAGTGGTACAGGCGAAGCTTTCTTT | CASSGTGEAFF
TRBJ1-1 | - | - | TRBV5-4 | TGTGCCAGCAGCTTGGCGGGGGTAGGCACTGAAGCTTTCTTT | CASSLAGVGTEAFF
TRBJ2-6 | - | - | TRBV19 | TGTGCCAGTAGTATGACAGGAGGGGCCAACGTCCTGACTTTC | CASSMTGGANVLTF
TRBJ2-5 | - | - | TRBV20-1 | TGCAGTGCGTCGTACCAAGAGACCCAGTACTTC | CSASYQETQYF
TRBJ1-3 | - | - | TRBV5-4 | TGTGCCAGCAGCCCGGACGGGGCGCCTGGAAACACCATATATTTT | CASSPDGAPGNTIYF
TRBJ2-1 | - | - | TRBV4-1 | TGCGCCAGCAGCCAATCTCGGGGGACCGTAGGGAATGAGCAGTTCTTC | CASSQSRGTVGNEQFF
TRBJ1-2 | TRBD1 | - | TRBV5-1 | TGCGCCAGCAGCTTGGCCCCCGGGACAGGGGCGGAGGGCTACACCTTC | CASSLAPGTGAEGYTF
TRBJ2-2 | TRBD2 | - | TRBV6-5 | TGTGCCAGCAATCCGGGGGGGGCGAACACCGGGGAGCTGTTTTTT | CASNPGGANTGELFF